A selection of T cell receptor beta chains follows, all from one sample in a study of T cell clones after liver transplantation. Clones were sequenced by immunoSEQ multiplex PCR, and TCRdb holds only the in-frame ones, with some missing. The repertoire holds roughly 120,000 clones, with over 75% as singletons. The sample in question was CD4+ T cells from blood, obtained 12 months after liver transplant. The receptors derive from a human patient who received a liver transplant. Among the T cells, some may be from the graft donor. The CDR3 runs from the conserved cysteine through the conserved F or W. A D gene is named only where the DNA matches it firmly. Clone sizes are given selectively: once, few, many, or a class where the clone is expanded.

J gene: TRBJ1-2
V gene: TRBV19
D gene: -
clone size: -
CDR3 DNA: TGTGCCAGTAGGGTACGAGATGGCTACACCTTC
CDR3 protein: CASRVRDGYTF

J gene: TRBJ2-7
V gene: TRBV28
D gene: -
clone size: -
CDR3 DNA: TGTGCCAGCAGCCCGTTTGGGAGCCAGGGGAGGAACGAGCAGTACTTC
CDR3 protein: CASSPFGSQGRNEQYF

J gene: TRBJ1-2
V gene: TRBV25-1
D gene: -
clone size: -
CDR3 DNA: TGTGCCAGCACCCTCTCGGGCCCCGGGGCGGCTAACTATGGCTACACCTTC
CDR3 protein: CASTLSGPGAANYGYTF

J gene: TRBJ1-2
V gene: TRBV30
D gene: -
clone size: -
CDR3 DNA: TGTGCCTGGAACGGGGATAACTATGGCTACACCTTC
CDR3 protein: CAWNGDNYGYTF

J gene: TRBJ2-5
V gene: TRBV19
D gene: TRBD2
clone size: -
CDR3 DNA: TGTGCCAGTAGTATAACTAGCGGGGATCAAGAGACCCAGTACTTC
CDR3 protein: CASSITSGDQETQYF

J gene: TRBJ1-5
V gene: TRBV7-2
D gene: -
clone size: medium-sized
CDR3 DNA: TGTGCCAGCAGCTTAGGTAGGGATCAGCCCCAGCATTTT
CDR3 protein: CASSLGRDQPQHF

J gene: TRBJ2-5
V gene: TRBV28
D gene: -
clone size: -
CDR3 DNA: TGTGCCAGCAGTTTTGTGGCGGCACAAGAGACCCAGTACTTC
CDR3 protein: CASSFVAAQETQYF

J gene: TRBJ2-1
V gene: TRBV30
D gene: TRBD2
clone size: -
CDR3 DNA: TGTGCCTGGAGTCCCCTGACTAGCGGCTCCTACAATGAGCAGTTCTTC
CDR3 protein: CAWSPLTSGSYNEQFF

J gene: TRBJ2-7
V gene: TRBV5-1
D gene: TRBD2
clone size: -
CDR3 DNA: TGCGCCAGCAGCTTGGGGACTAGACAAGAGCAGTACTTC
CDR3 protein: CASSLGTRQEQYF

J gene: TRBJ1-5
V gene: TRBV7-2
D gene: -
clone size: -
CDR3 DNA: TGTGCCAGCAGCTTAGGACAGGCTAGCAATCAGCCCCAGCATTTT
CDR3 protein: CASSLGQASNQPQHF

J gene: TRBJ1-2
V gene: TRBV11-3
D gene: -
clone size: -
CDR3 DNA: TGTGCCAGCAGCTTAGACCCCGGCGGACGCTATGGCTACACCTTC
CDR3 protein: CASSLDPGGRYGYTF

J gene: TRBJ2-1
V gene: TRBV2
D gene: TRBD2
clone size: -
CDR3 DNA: TGTGCCAGGAGACAGACTAGCGGGAGCAATGAGCAGTTCTTC
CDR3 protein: CARRQTSGSNEQFF

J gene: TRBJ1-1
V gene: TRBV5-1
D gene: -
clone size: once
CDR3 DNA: TGCGCCAGCAGCTTGGCCGGGGGGGCGAACACTGAAGCTTTCTTT
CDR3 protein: CASSLAGGANTEAFF

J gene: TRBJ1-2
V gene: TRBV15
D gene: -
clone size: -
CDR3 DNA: TGTGCCACCAGCAGAGACAGGGTGGGGTACTATGGCTACACCTTC
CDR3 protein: CATSRDRVGYYGYTF

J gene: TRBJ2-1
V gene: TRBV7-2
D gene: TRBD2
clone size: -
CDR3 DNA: TGTGCCAGCAGTTCGCGGGAGGGCGTCTACAATGAGCAGTTCTTC
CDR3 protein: CASSSREGVYNEQFF

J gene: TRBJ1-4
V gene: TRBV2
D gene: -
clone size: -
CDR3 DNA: TGTGCCAGCAGTGATTGGGACTCTGAAAAACTGTTTTTT
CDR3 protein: CASSDWDSEKLFF

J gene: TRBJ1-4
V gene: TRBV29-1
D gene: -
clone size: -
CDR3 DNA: TGCAGCGGTGGACGGCCAAATGAAAAACTGTTTTTT
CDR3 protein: CSGGRPNEKLFF

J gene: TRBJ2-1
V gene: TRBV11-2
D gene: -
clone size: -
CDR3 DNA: TGTGCCAGCAGGGCGGGGAGCTCCTACAATGAGCAGTTCTTC
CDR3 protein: CASRAGSSYNEQFF

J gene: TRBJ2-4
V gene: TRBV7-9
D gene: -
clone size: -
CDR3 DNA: TGTGCCAGCAGCGTAGGGATAGCCAAAAACATTCAGTACTTC
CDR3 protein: CASSVGIAKNIQYF

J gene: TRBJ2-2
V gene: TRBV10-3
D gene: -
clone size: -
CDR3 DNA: TGTGCCATCAGTGAGTCGAGCGGTTGGACCGGGGAGCTGTTTTTT
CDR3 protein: CAISESSGWTGELFF

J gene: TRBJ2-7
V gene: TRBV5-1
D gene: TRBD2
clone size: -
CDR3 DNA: TGCGCCAGCAGGCTGGGCGGGGGACTAGTTGCCCCCTCCGAGCAGTACTTC
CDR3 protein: CASRLGGGLVAPSEQYF

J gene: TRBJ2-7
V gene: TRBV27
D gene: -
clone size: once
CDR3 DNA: TGTGCCAGCAGAGGGCAGGGACTCTACGAGCAGTACTTC
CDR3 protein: CASRGQGLYEQYF

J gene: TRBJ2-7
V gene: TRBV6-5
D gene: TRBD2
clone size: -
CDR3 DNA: TGTGCCAGCAGTTCCCCGGGACTAGCGGGACACGAGCAGTACTTC
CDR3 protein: CASSSPGLAGHEQYF

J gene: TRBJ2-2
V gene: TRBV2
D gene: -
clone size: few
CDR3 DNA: TGTGCCAGCAGTGAATACGCTAGCGTAAACACCGGGGAGCTGTTTTTT
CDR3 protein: CASSEYASVNTGELFF

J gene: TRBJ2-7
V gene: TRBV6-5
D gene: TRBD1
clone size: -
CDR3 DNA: TGTGCCAGCAGAAACCGGGACAGCCTTTACGAGCAGTACTTC
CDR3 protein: CASRNRDSLYEQYF

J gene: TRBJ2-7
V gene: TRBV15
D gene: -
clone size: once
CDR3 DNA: TGTGCCACCAGCAGATCGGAGGGCTACGAGCAGTACTTC
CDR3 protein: CATSRSEGYEQYF

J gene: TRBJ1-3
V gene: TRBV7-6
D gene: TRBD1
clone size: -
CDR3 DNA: TGTGCCAGCAGCTTAACAGGGGGTTTCTCTGGAAACACCATATATTTT
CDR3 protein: CASSLTGGFSGNTIYF

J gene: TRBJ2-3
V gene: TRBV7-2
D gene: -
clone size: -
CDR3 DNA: TGTGCCAGCAGCTTAGAAGGCGGGTTAATCACAGATACGCAGTATTTT
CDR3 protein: CASSLEGGLITDTQYF

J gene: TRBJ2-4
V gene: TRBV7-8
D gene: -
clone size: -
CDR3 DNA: TGTGCCAGCACCAACACAGCACTAGCCAAAAACATTCAGTACTTC
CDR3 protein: CASTNTALAKNIQYF

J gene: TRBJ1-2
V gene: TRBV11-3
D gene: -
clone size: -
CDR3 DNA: TGTGCCAGCAGCTTAGGCGGACTCTTGGAGGGCTACACCTTC
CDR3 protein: CASSLGGLLEGYTF

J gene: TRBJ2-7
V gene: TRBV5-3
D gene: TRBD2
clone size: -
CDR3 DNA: TGTGCCAGAAGCTTGGGACTAGCGGGTGAGCAGTACTTC
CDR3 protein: CARSLGLAGEQYF

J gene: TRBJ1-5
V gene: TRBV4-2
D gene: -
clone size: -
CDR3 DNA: TGTGCCAGCAGCCAAGTAGGGCAGGGTAGCAATCAGCCCCAGCATTTT
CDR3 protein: CASSQVGQGSNQPQHF

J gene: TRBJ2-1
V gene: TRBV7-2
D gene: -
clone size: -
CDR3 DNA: TGTGCCAGCAGCCCAAACCTCGACTCTAACAATGAGCAGTTCTTC
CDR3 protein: CASSPNLDSNNEQFF

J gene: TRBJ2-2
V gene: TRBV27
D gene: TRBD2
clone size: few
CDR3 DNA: TGTGCCAGCAGTTTCTGGGCGGGAGACACCGGGGAGCTGTTTTTT
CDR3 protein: CASSFWAGDTGELFF

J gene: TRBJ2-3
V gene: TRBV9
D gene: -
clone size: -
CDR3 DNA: TGTGCCAGCAGCGTATCAGGGGACACAGATACGCAGTATTTT
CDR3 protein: CASSVSGDTDTQYF

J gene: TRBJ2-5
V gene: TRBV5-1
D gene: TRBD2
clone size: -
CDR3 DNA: TGCGCCAGCAGCTCGGGACTAGCGGGAGGAGAGACCCAGTACTTC
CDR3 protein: CASSSGLAGGETQYF

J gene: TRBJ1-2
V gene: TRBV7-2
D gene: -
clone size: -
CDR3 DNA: TGTGCCAGCAGCTATGATTCGGGGGCCGGCTATGGCTACACCTTC
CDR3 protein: CASSYDSGAGYGYTF

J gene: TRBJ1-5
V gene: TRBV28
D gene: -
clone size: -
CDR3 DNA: TGTGCCAGCAGTTTTGTATCAAATCAGCCCCAGCATTTT
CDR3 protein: CASSFVSNQPQHF

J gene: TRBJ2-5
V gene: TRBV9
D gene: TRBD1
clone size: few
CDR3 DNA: TGTGCCAGCAATCAGGGGGCAGGAGAGACCCAGTACTTC
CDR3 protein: CASNQGAGETQYF

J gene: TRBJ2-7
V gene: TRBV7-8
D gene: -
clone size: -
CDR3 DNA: TGTGCCAGCAGCACGATTCAAGCCCCCTACGAGCAGTACTTC
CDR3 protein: CASSTIQAPYEQYF